These 21 T cell receptor beta chains were all obtained from the same sample, sequenced in a study of shared clonotypes between healthy human individuals. Clones were sequenced by immunoSEQ multiplex PCR, and TCRdb holds only the in-frame ones, with some missing. The sample holds 530,000 or so clones, about 75% seen once. Sequenced material: PBMCs. The receptors come from a woman aged 40-49 years in good health. Some clones in this sample may be carry-over from other donors' samples.

This CDR3 reads CASSKTRVSGNTIYF. The CDR3 DNA reads TGTGCCAGCAGCAAAACCAGGGTGTCTGGAAACACCATATATTTT. The J gene is TRBJ1-3, the V gene TRBV13; tentative D call: TRBD1 (5 bases). CDR3 length equals 15 residues. Germline loops: CDR1 PRHDT, CDR2 FYEKMQ (reference sequence). V was trimmed by 5 bases and J by 1 base, leaving 12 bases between them.

This chain uses TRBV27 with TRBJ1-3, with a weak D call TRBD1 (5 bases). V was cut by 10 bases and J by 0 bases, with 13 bases left in between. Per germline, CDR1 MNHEY and CDR2 SMNVEV (reference sequence). The CDR3 length is 14 residues. CDR3 nucleotide sequence: TGTGCCACCAGGGACGGGAACTCTGGAAACACCATATATTTT. This translates into CATRDGNSGNTIYF.

The chain joins TRBV7-9 to TRBJ2-7; the D call may be TRBD1 or TRBD2 (6 bases each). Germline CDR1 reads SEHNR; CDR2 reads FQNEAQ (reference sequence). V was clipped by 3 bases and J by 4 bases, with 10 bases between them. The CDR3 sequence is 13 residues long. CDR3 nucleotides: TGTGCCAGCAGCTTGGGGGGCCCGTACGAGCAGTACTTC. It translates to CASSLGGPYEQYF. The whole variable domain, filled in from reference TRBV7-9 and TRBJ2-7, reads DTGVSQNPRHKITKRGQNVTFRCDPISEHNRLYWYRQTLGQGPEFLTYFQNEAQLEKSRLLSDRFSAERPKGSFSTLEIQRTEQGDSAMYLCASSLGGPYEQYFGPGTRLTVT.

This clone showed up just once. This rearrangement joins TRBV6-1 to TRBJ2-1; 9 positions match TRBD2. The germline V gene encodes CDR1 MNHNS and CDR2 SASEGT. The CDR3 covers 17 residues. The trim removed 0 bases at V and 8 bases at J, leaving 11 bases unmatched. CDR3 DNA sequence: TGTGCCAGCAGTGAAGCGAGAGGGGCGGGAGGGCGGTATGAGCAGTTCTTC. It encodes CASSEARGAGGRYEQFF.

Remarks on this clone: At the DNA level, this CDR3 is encoded by other sequences in the same sample as well. The chain recombines TRBV7-9 with TRBJ1-5, with D hard to call. Germline V gene data show CDR1 as SEHNR and CDR2 as FQNEAQ (reference sequence). Trimming pared 1 base from V and 4 bases from J, leaving 2 bases between. This CDR3 contains 12 residues. The DNA of the CDR3 is TGTGCCAGCAGCTTAGAGAATCAGCCCCAGCATTTT. The encoded protein is CASSLENQPQHF.

The rearrangement links TRBV28 to TRBJ2-3; the match to TRBD1 covers 7 bases. The CDR3 covers 14 residues. The junction had 12 bases not matched to a gene; V was cut back by 8 bases and J by 7 bases. CDR1 and CDR2 (germline): MDHEN, SYDVKM. CDR3 DNA: TGTGCCAGCTTCCGGGGACAGCCTTCGTATACGCAGTATTTT. Protein: CASFRGQPSYTQYF.

The chain combines TRBV28 with TRBJ2-1; TRBD2 matches at 7 bases. This CDR3 is built from 18 residues. CDR1 is MDHEN, CDR2 SYDVKM, per germline. The junction had 17 bases not matched to a gene; V was cut back by 2 bases and J by 7 bases. The DNA for the CDR3 is TGTGCCAGCAGTTTACGTTTCCTTCGGGCGGGAGAAGATAATGAGCAGTTCTTC. This gives the protein CASSLRFLRAGEDNEQFF.

The chain recombines TRBV18 with TRBJ2-1, with TRBD2 identical over 7 bases. Germline CDR1 is KGHSH and CDR2 is LQKENI. The CDR3 sequence is 15 residues long. Unmatched junction bases numbered 5, after V lost 2 bases and J lost 4 bases. The CDR3 sequence is CASSPSGVSYNEQFF. As DNA, the CDR3 is TGTGCCAGCTCACCAAGCGGGGTTTCGTACAATGAGCAGTTCTTC.

The genes are TRBV18 and TRBJ2-3; TRBD2 agrees at 8 bases. The V and J ends lost 1 base and 0 bases, in that order; junction bases with no gene match: 6. Germline CDR1 and CDR2: KGHSH and LQKENI. The CDR3 covers 17 residues. The CDR3 reads CASSPLTSGTSTDTQYF. The CDR3 bases are TGTGCCAGCTCACCACTTACTAGCGGAACTAGCACAGATACGCAGTATTTT.

About this clone: The same CDR3 also results from other DNA sequences found in this sample. This sequence joins TRBV18 and TRBJ2-7; 8 bases map to TRBD1. Unmatched junction bases numbered 3, after V lost 2 bases and J lost 6 bases. This CDR3 is built from 13 residues. The germline V gene encodes CDR1 KGHSH and CDR2 LQKENI. CDR3 in amino acids: CASSPGQGTEQYF. The CDR3 DNA reads TGTGCCAGCTCACCAGGACAGGGCACCGAGCAGTACTTC.

The chain uses TRBV19 and TRBJ2-7, with 7 nucleotides matching TRBD1. Germline lookup yields CDR1 LNHDA and CDR2 SQIVND (reference sequence). CDR3 length equals 14 residues. Trimming at V came to 3 bases and at J to 4 bases, leaving 6 bases not matched to a gene. For the CDR3, the DNA is TGTGCCAGTAGTATTCGGGACAGTACGTACGAGCAGTACTTC. Residues: CASSIRDSTYEQYF.

This clone has just a few counts. The chain joins TRBV18 to TRBJ2-7; 7 bases agree with TRBD2. Trimming cost V 4 bases and J 3 bases; bases outside gene matches: 12. Germline V CDR1 and CDR2: KGHSH, LQKENI. The CDR3 runs to 16 residues. CDR3 amino acids: CASSRTHSGSDYEQYF. The DNA of the CDR3 is TGTGCCAGCTCACGAACGCATAGCGGGTCCGACTACGAGCAGTACTTC.

V usage is TRBV11-2 and J usage is TRBJ2-4; either TRBD1 or TRBD2 may supply D (6 bases each). CDR1 is SGHAT and CDR2 is FQNNGV in the germline V gene. This CDR3 contains 15 residues. V was pared by 5 bases and J by 7 bases, with 18 bases between. CDR3 nucleotide sequence: TGTGCCAGCAGCCCCCTGAGGGGGGCGCGTAACATTCAGTACTTC. Translating it yields CASSPLRGARNIQYF.

This chain links TRBV2 with TRBJ2-2; a possible D gene is TRBD2 (6 bases). CDR1 SNHLY and CDR2 FYNNEI come from the germline V gene. CDR3 length equals 14 residues. The V end lost 4 bases, the J end lost 5 bases, and 11 bases lay between the germline ends. The CDR3: CASSGVAETGELFF. CDR3 coding DNA: TGTGCCAGCAGTGGGGTAGCGGAGACCGGGGAGCTGTTTTTT.

This clone was recorded once. The rearrangement links TRBV6-1 to TRBJ1-1; D not certain. The CDR3 totals 14 residues. The V gene lost 6 bases and the J gene lost 0 bases, with 11 bases spanning the gap. The germline gives CDR1 MNHNS, CDR2 SASEGT. Here the CDR3 reads CASRGGLMNTEAFF. The CDR3 DNA sequence: TGTGCCAGCAGAGGAGGGCTCATGAACACTGAAGCTTTCTTT.

The V and J genes are TRBV19 and TRBJ1-5; D is possibly TRBD1 (5 bases). V was shortened by 10 bases and J by 10 bases, with 20 bases between the two germline ends. From germline, CDR1 is LNHDA and CDR2 SQIVND (reference sequence). There are 13 residues in the CDR3. The CDR3 bases are TGTGCCACCCCATCCCCTAGGGGCACCCCCCAGCATTTT. Translation: CATPSPRGTPQHF.

The V gene is TRBV29-1, the J gene TRBJ2-7; the D gene is possibly TRBD1 (5 bases). Between the trimmed V and J ends, which lost 5 bases and 3 bases, there was a span of 11 bases. Germline-derived CDR1 and CDR2 are SQVTM and ANQGSEA. The CDR3 is 12 amino acids. This CDR3 is CSVRTSYYEQYF. The CDR3 DNA reads as TGCAGCGTTAGGACATCGTACTACGAGCAGTACTTC.

This chain joins TRBV7-8 and TRBJ2-1, with TRBD2 matching over 10 bases. The length of the CDR3 is 19 residues. In germline, CDR1 is SGHVS, CDR2 FQNEAQ. The junction had 14 bases not matched to a gene; V was cut back by 0 bases and J by 6 bases. The CDR3 sequence: CASSLAGRGRSGRANEQFF. The CDR3 nucleotides are TGTGCCAGCAGCTTAGCGGGCAGAGGCAGAAGCGGGAGGGCCAATGAGCAGTTCTTC.

The chain links TRBV7-8 to TRBJ2-7; 7 positions agree with TRBD1. The germline V gene has CDR1 SGHVS and CDR2 FQNEAQ. The CDR3 runs 15 residues. J gave up 0 bases and V 5 bases, and 7 bases lay outside the gene matches. The CDR3 nucleotides are TGTGCCAGCAGCCGACAGGGATTTAGCTCCTACGAGCAGTACTTC. It specifies CASSRQGFSSYEQYF.

The chain uses TRBV7-8 and TRBJ1-5; 7 bases match TRBD1. CDR1 is SGHVS, CDR2 FQNEAQ, per germline. V shed 5 bases, J shed 2 bases, and the junction held 12 bases outside the gene matches. This CDR3 is 17 amino acids long. The CDR3 protein is CASSPPFVDRGNQPQHF. The DNA of the CDR3 is TGTGCCAGCAGCCCCCCCTTCGTCGACAGGGGCAATCAGCCCCAGCATTTT.

The chain employs TRBV7-3 and TRBJ2-5, with D perhaps TRBD2 (5 bases). The CDR3 is made up of 15 amino acids. From germline, CDR1 is SGHTA and CDR2 FQGTGA. Trimming removed 2 bases from V and 2 bases from J, with 12 bases in between. In DNA form, the CDR3 reads TGTGCCAGCAGCTTACTGGGGTCGGGGCAAGAGACCCAGTACTTC. It codes for CASSLLGSGQETQYF.